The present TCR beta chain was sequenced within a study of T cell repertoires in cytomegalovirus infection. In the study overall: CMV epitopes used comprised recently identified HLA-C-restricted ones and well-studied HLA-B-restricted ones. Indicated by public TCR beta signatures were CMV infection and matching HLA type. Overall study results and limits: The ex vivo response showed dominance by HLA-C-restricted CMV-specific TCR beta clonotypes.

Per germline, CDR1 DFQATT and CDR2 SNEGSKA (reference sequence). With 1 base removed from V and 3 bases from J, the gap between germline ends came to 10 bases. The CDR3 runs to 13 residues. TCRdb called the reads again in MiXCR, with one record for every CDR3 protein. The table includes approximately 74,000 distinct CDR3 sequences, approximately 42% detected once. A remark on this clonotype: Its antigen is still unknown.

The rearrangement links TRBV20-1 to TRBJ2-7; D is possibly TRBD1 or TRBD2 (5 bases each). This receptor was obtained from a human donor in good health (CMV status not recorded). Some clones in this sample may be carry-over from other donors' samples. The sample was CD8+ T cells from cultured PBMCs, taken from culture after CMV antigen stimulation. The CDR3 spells CSARVGVNYEQYF. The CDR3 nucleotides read TGCAGTGCTAGAGTGGGGGTAAACTACGAGCAGTACTTC.